This entry concerns a single T cell receptor beta chain. The data were produced by immunoSEQ multiplex PCR, yet TCRdb's version contains in-frame clones alone and is incomplete. This sample has roughly 140,000 clones, with roughly four fifths found just once. The data stem from a study of blood T cell repertoires in COVID-19. This CDR3 contains 14 residues. Trimming took 3 bases from V and 1 from J, leaving 9 bases between them. Germline CDR1 and CDR2: MDHEN and SYDVKM. The sample was PBMCs or T cells enriched from blood (not recorded which). This sequence joins TRBV28 and TRBJ2-5; unclear D gene. This receptor was taken from a woman between 18 and 30 years old who had been exposed to COVID-19. CDR3 protein: CASSFASPQETQYF. The DNA of the CDR3 is TGTGCCAGCAGTTTCGCCAGTCCCCAAGAGACCCAGTACTTC.